This T cell receptor beta chain was identified during a study of cytomegalovirus exposure and HLA in healthy donors. About the research overall: Falling in the Caucasian-associated ancestry cluster were 80% to 85% of 350 to 400 genotyped donors.

The CDR3 has 14 residues. The V gene end was trimmed by 4 bases and the J gene end by 6 bases; junction bases not matched to a gene: 5. Germline CDR1 is ENHRY and CDR2 is SYGVKD. Study-wide results and limits: Later on, a genetic analysis was performed. It linked a missense variant in DCLRE1C with V- and J-gene trimming of TCR beta. The study put some 160 TCR beta chains on its list as cytomegalovirus-associated.

Worth noting for this clone: The antigen is not known.

A multiplex PCR was run with 60 Vbeta primers and 13 Jbeta primers. Measured with immunoSEQ multiplex PCR; TCRdb has only the in-frame clones, and not every one. The data show about 130,000 clones, over 60% seen once. The chain links TRBV10-3 to TRBJ2-7; TRBD2 matches 11 bases. The receptor's source is a female donor in good health and CMV-seropositive. The sequenced sample was PBMCs. The chain's CDR3 is CAISVAGGPSEQYF. The CDR3 DNA sequence: TGTGCCATCAGTGTAGCGGGAGGGCCATCCGAGCAGTACTTC.